Included here is one T cell receptor (beta chain) sequence, with context. This record belongs to a study of blood T cell repertoires in COVID-19. Study background: Researchers got acute and convalescent COVID-19 samples from the United States, Italy and Spain. PBMCs, B-cell-depleted T cells, or T cells were the source of the cDNA or gDNA that made up the material.

This CDR3 comprises 13 residues. After removal of 6 bases from V and 9 bases from J, the junction contained 7 bases not matched to a gene. Per germline, CDR1 SEHNR and CDR2 FQNEAQ (reference sequence). As handled by the study authors: The assay estimated nucleated cells by amplifying reference gene primers. Method: immunoSEQ multiplex PCR; TCRdb's copy keeps in-frame clones and lacks some. V and J calls and clone size follow that table, whereas D and trimming were derived from the DNA. The sample carries about 380,000 clones, 70% to 85% recorded once. The specimen sequenced was peripheral blood. The sequence came from a human donor with acute or convalescent COVID-19. The donor label of this sample is uncertain. The chain couples TRBV7-9 to TRBJ2-2; 7 bases line up with TRBD1. The CDR3 region is CASRRDSVWELFF. For the CDR3, the DNA is TGTGCCAGCAGACGGGACAGCGTGTGGGAGCTGTTTTTT.